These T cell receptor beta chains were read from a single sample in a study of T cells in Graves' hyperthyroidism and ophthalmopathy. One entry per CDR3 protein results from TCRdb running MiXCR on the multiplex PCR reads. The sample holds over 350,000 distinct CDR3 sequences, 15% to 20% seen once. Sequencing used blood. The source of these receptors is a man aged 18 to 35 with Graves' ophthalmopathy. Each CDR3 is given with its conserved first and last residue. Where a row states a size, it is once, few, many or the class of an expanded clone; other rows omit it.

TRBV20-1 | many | CSLRAPATNEKLFF
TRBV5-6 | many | CASSLEQGNFYEQYF
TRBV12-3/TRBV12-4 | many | CASSPAGALNTEAFF
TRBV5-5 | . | CASSLDMFGDLDEQYF
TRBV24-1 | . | CATSDLPRGLRPHIDEQFF
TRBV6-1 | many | CASTPQGNTEAFF
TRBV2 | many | CASSEGEIGEGKTEAFF
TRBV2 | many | CASSEGRDYGYTF
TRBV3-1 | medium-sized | CASSRSGGSYEQYF
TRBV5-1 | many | CASSLEFTGVNTEAFF
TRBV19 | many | CASSPRTSGGNTDTQYF
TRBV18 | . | CASSPQGGSLNSPLHF
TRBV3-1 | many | CASSPYGGGDTEAFF
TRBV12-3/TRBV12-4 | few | CASSPGGGGDTQYF
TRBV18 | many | CASSQLRDEAFF
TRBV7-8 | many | CASRFQGGLNEKLFF
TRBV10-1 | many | CASSDWGQVDEQFF
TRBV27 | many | CDPGPLNEKLFF
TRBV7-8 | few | CASSIRDRDAPYEQYF
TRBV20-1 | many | CSASERTANYGYTF
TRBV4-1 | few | CASSQAGSANTEAFF
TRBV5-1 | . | CASSLSKQGTQETQYF
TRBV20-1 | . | CSARGLRLSTDTQYF
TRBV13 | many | CASSFQGAEGTDTQYF
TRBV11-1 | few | CASSSLPGGTEAFF
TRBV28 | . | CASSLSGASKGTEAFF
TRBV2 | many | CASSEDPLYYEQYF
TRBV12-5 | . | CASGWNAGGRAETQYF
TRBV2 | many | CATTGPQNTEAFF
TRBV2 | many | CASSGTINQPQHF